Below are 25 T cell receptor beta chains sequenced from a single sample in a study of cytomegalovirus exposure and HLA in healthy donors. PCR was performed using 60 Vbeta and 13 Jbeta primers. Sequenced by immunoSEQ multiplex PCR; TCRdb stores in-frame clones only, minus some. The sample records about 180,000 clones, roughly 87% being singletons. The sample was PBMCs. These receptors originate from a man aged 35-49 years in good health and CMV-seronegative.

The CDR3, as DNA: TGTGCCAGCTCACCCGACCCAGGGGTACTAGCCAAAAACATTCAGTACTTC. Protein product: CASSPDPGVLAKNIQYF. This rearrangement joins TRBV18 to TRBJ2-4, with D possibly TRBD1 on 6 matching bases. The length of the CDR3 is 17 residues. V was shortened by 3 bases and J by 0 bases, with 15 bases between the two germline ends. CDR1 is KGHSH, CDR2 LQKENI, per germline.

The V call is TRBV5-1, the J call TRBJ2-2; tentative D call: TRBD1 (6 bases). The germline V and J ends were trimmed by 0 bases and 5 bases, with 11 bases remaining between them. There are 15 residues in the CDR3. Germline assignment: CDR1 SGHRS and CDR2 YFSETQ. CDR3 region: CASSLDGTRTGELFF. DNA of the CDR3: TGCGCCAGCAGCTTGGATGGGACAAGGACCGGGGAGCTGTTTTTT.

This sequence joins TRBV7-8 and TRBJ1-1, with 8 bases lining up with TRBD1. The CDR3 totals 15 residues. V lost 5 bases, J lost 1 base, and 6 bases stayed unmatched. Germline V gene data show CDR1 as SGHVS and CDR2 as FQNEAQ. In nucleotides, the CDR3 is TGTGCCAGCAGCGTCGGACAGGGCAGGAACACTGAAGCTTTCTTT. This codes for CASSVGQGRNTEAFF.

The V and J genes are TRBV30 and TRBJ1-2; D gene uncertain. CDR3 length: 11 amino acids. V gave up 7 bases and J gave up 4 bases, with 10 bases separating them. Germline lookup yields CDR1 GTSNPN and CDR2 SVGIG (reference sequence). CDR3 sequence (DNA): TGTGCCTTTCGACACGTCTATGGCTACACCTTC. This sequence encodes CAFRHVYGYTF.

The chain carries TRBV4-2 and TRBJ1-4; no definite D call. The V and J ends lost 4 bases and 0 bases respectively, with 12 bases between them. The CDR3 extends over 16 amino acids. Germline assignment: CDR1 LGHNA and CDR2 YNFKEQ. The CDR3 DNA reads as TGTGCCAGCAGCCTGGAGGGCGCCGCAACTAATGAAAAACTGTTTTTT. Residues: CASSLEGAATNEKLFF.

The V call is TRBV5-1, the J call TRBJ2-7, with TRBD2 identical over 11 bases. The CDR3 spans 15 residues. The V segment lost 0 bases and the J segment 6 bases; nucleotides outside the gene matches: 5. Per germline, CDR1 SGHRS and CDR2 YFSETQ. The CDR3 sequence: CASSLVAGGPGEQYF. CDR3 DNA sequence: TGCGCCAGCAGCTTGGTAGCGGGAGGGCCGGGCGAGCAGTACTTC. The full variable domain, its missing parts supplied by reference TRBV5-1 and TRBJ2-7, is KAGVTQTPRYLIKTRGQQVTLSCSPISGHRSVSWYQQTPGQGLQFLFEYFSETQRNKGNFPGRFSGRQFSNSRSEMNVSTLELGDSALYLCASSLVAGGPGEQYFGPGTRLTVT.

The CDR3 loop is CASSLGGAEAFF. CDR3 sequence (DNA): TGTGCCAGCAGTTTGGGGGGGGCGGAAGCTTTCTTT. This sequence joins TRBV2 and TRBJ1-1, with D maybe TRBD1 (6 bases). The ends were cut back, 5 bases at V and 8 bases at J, with 12 bases in the middle. CDR3 size: 12 residues. Per the germline V gene, CDR1 is SNHLY and CDR2 is FYNNEI.

The chain combines TRBV6-5 with TRBJ2-2; unclear D gene. The CDR3 runs to 14 residues. V was clipped by 5 bases and J by 2 bases, with 9 bases between them. CDR1 is MNHEY, CDR2 SVGAGI, per germline. The CDR3 here is CASSNNGNTGELFF. DNA of the CDR3: TGTGCCAGCAGTAACAATGGCAACACCGGGGAGCTGTTTTTT.

The V and J genes are TRBV19 and TRBJ1-2; 7 bases match TRBD1. Germline CDR1 reads LNHDA; CDR2 reads SQIVND (reference sequence). Trimming at V came to 9 bases and at J to 3 bases, leaving 7 bases not matched to a gene. This CDR3 comprises 13 residues. The CDR3 reads CASIDRAHYGYTF. The CDR3 coding sequence is TGTGCCAGCATCGACAGGGCCCACTATGGCTACACCTTC.

The chain uses TRBV4-3 and TRBJ2-3, with D maybe TRBD1 (6 bases). Germline CDR1 LGHNA, CDR2 YSLEER. The ends were cut back, 6 bases at V and 8 bases at J, with 12 bases in the middle. The CDR3 totals 12 residues. The CDR3 DNA is TGCGCCAGCAGGCTAAACAGGGTTACGCAGTATTTT. Translation: CASRLNRVTQYF.

J is TRBJ1-1 and V is TRBV7-2; tentatively, D is TRBD1 (5 bases). Trimming removed 5 bases from V and 1 base from J, with 14 bases in between. Germline values: CDR1 SGHTA, CDR2 FQGNSA. The CDR3 runs 15 residues. CDR3 DNA: TGTGCCAGCAGCCCTACGGGACTTTCGAACACTGAAGCTTTCTTT. It specifies CASSPTGLSNTEAFF.

The genes are TRBV5-1 and TRBJ2-7, with TRBD1 identical over 7 bases. CDR1 SGHRS and CDR2 YFSETQ come from the germline V gene. After removal of 2 bases from V and 0 bases from J, the junction contained 2 bases not matched to a gene. The CDR3 length is 14 residues. The CDR3 loop reads CASSFSGGSYEQYF. The CDR3 nucleotides read TGCGCCAGCAGCTTTTCAGGGGGCTCCTACGAGCAGTACTTC.

The chain is built from TRBV5-4 and TRBJ2-1; 10 bases map to TRBD2. The CDR3 has 15 amino acids. In germline, CDR1 is SGHNT, CDR2 YYREEE (reference sequence). Trimming removed 2 bases from V and 15 bases from J; junction bases left unmatched: 14. CDR3 bases: TGTGCCAGCAGCTTCAACCAGCGGGGGGGCCTATTAGGGTTCTTC. Translation gives CASSFNQRGGLLGFF. Full variable domain (outside the CDR3, taken from reference TRBV5-4 and TRBJ2-1): ETGVTQSPTHLIKTRGQQVTLRCSSQSGHNTVSWYQQALGQGPQFIFQYYREEENGRGNFPPRFSGLQFPNYSSELNVNALELDDSALYLCASSFNQRGGLLGFFGPGTRLTVL.

The chain recombines TRBV7-3 with TRBJ2-3, with 12 bases that match TRBD2. The CDR3 sequence is 17 residues long. V shed 0 bases and J 4 bases; nucleotides not matched to a gene: 5. CDR1 SGHTA and CDR2 FQGTGA come from the germline V gene. The DNA for the CDR3 is TGTGCCAGCAGCTTAACTGGACTAGCGGGGACCTCAGATACGCAGTATTTT. Amino acid sequence: CASSLTGLAGTSDTQYF.

J is TRBJ1-5 and V is TRBV7-2, with 8 bases that match TRBD1. The CDR3 contains 17 residues. Germline CDR1 SGHTA, CDR2 FQGNSA. V lost 5 bases to trimming and J lost 0 bases; unmatched junction nucleotides: 9. Here the CDR3 reads CASSTRTGPYSNQPQHF. The CDR3 DNA follows: TGTGCCAGCAGCACACGGACAGGGCCGTATAGCAATCAGCCCCAGCATTTT.

The V call is TRBV11-3, the J call TRBJ1-4; D is possibly TRBD1 (6 bases). Germline lookup yields CDR1 SGHNT and CDR2 YENEEA. V lost 5 bases to trimming and J lost 7 bases, with 20 bases between them. CDR3 length equals 16 residues. CDR3 loop: CASSPTGQTFSEKLFF. The DNA for the CDR3 is TGTGCCAGCAGCCCCACAGGACAGACCTTCTCTGAAAAACTGTTTTTT.

The V call is TRBV27, the J call TRBJ2-5, with 8 bases lining up with TRBD1. The V gene's germline CDR1 is MNHEY and CDR2 SMNVEV (reference sequence). V lost 3 bases, J lost 5 bases, and 8 bases stayed unmatched. The CDR3 runs 15 residues. This CDR3 reads CASSFAQGARETQYF. The CDR3 nucleotides are TGTGCCAGCAGTTTCGCGCAGGGGGCCAGGGAGACCCAGTACTTC.

The V and J genes are TRBV5-8 and TRBJ1-1; D unclear. Germline V gene lookup returns CDR1 SGHTS and CDR2 YDEGEE. The CDR3 is 12 amino acids. The V end lost 9 bases, the J end lost 5 bases, and 14 bases lay between the germline ends. CDR3 in amino acids: CATRGVGTEAFF. DNA of the CDR3: TGTGCCACCCGGGGAGTAGGAACTGAAGCTTTCTTT.

The chain carries TRBV18 and TRBJ2-3; 8 bases are shared with TRBD1. The CDR3 has 16 residues. V was pared by 1 base and J by 5 bases, with 8 bases of the junction left unmatched. CDR1 is KGHSH, CDR2 LQKENI, per germline. The CDR3 region is CASSPQTGVSGDTQYF. The CDR3 nucleotides read TGTGCCAGCTCACCACAGACAGGGGTCTCGGGAGATACGCAGTATTTT.

This chain connects TRBV9 to TRBJ2-1; the match to TRBD2 covers 9 bases. The germline V gene encodes CDR1 SGDLS and CDR2 YYNGEE. CDR3 length equals 16 residues. Unmatched junction bases numbered 8, after V lost 0 bases and J lost 7 bases. CDR3 nucleotides: TGTGCCAGCAGCGTAGCTGGGGCTAGCGGGGTAAATGAGCAGTTCTTC. This sequence encodes CASSVAGASGVNEQFF.

The genes are TRBV27 and TRBJ1-1; D gene unclear. Trimming cost V 1 base and J 1 base, with 7 bases left between them. The germline V gene has CDR1 MNHEY and CDR2 SMNVEV (reference sequence). This CDR3 comprises 14 residues. CDR3 amino acids: CASSLYSGNTEAFF. The CDR3 coding sequence is TGTGCCAGCAGTTTATACTCAGGGAACACTGAAGCTTTCTTT.

This clone showed up just a few times. V is TRBV21-1 and J is TRBJ2-1; the tabulated D call, TRBD1, remains unverified against the DNA. TRBV21-1 is labeled a pseudogene. The CDR3 covers 18 residues. CDR3 sequence (DNA): TGTGCCAGCAGCACCGAAAACGGAACAGGGAGCTCCTACAATGAGCAGTTCTTC. Protein sequence: CASSTENGTGSSYNEQFF.

The rearrangement links TRBV5-1 to TRBJ2-2, with TRBD2 matching 10 bases. CDR3 length equals 16 residues. Trimming at V came to 0 bases and at J to 4 bases, leaving 3 bases not matched to a gene. Germline V gene lookup returns CDR1 SGHRS and CDR2 YFSETQ. CDR3 amino acids: CASSLVVAGGTGELFF. The CDR3 DNA reads TGCGCCAGCAGCTTGGTGGTAGCGGGAGGCACCGGGGAGCTGTTTTTT.

The J gene is TRBJ2-7, the V gene TRBV7-8; D may be TRBD1 (6 bases). Trimming removed 1 base at V and 2 bases at J, with 6 bases between. In germline, CDR1 is SGHVS, CDR2 FQNEAQ. This CDR3 is built from 13 residues. The CDR3 loop reads CASSLEGAYEQYF. For the CDR3, the DNA is TGTGCCAGCAGCTTAGAGGGGGCCTACGAGCAGTACTTC.

This chain joins TRBV2 and TRBJ1-1; a possible D gene is TRBD1 (6 bases). This CDR3 is 13 amino acids long. V lost 8 bases and J 1 base, leaving 11 bases between the germline ends. The germline CDR1 and CDR2 sequences are SNHLY and FYNNEI. CDR3 sequence reads: CASQGQPNTEAFF. The DNA for the CDR3 is TGTGCCAGCCAAGGACAGCCGAACACTGAAGCTTTCTTT.